This note documents a single TCR beta chain sequence. Its target is unknown. CD45RO-negative, CCR7-selected cells formed the naive CD8 fraction, which excluded terminally differentiated effector memory CD45RA+ cells. The length of the CDR3 is 14 residues. J lost 8 bases, V lost 8 bases, and 12 bases had no gene match. From germline, CDR1 is SEHNR and CDR2 FQNEAQ (reference sequence). The sample originates from a study of shared clonotypes between healthy human individuals. Study details: The study used three CD4 naive, three CD4 memory, two CD8 naive and one CD8 memory plate per donor. Study-wide results and caveats: Sharing of clonotypes among donors was expected to vary with sequencing depth.

The assay was run at deep level. Each PCR replicate from the sorted subsets contained about 210 ng DNA, which is about 30,000 T cell genomes. The repertoire was sequenced with immunoSEQ multiplex PCR; TCRdb's copy has only in-frame clones and lacks some. The table has under 2,000,000 clones, roughly 95% seen once. The receptor was derived from a man aged 18 to 29 in good health. The specimen sequenced was naive CD8+ T cells sorted from blood. V is TRBV7-9 and J is TRBJ2-1, with 7 bases identical to TRBD2. The CDR3 loop reads CASFDGGGVDEQFF. CDR3 DNA: TGTGCCAGCTTCGATGGCGGGGGAGTGGATGAGCAGTTCTTC.